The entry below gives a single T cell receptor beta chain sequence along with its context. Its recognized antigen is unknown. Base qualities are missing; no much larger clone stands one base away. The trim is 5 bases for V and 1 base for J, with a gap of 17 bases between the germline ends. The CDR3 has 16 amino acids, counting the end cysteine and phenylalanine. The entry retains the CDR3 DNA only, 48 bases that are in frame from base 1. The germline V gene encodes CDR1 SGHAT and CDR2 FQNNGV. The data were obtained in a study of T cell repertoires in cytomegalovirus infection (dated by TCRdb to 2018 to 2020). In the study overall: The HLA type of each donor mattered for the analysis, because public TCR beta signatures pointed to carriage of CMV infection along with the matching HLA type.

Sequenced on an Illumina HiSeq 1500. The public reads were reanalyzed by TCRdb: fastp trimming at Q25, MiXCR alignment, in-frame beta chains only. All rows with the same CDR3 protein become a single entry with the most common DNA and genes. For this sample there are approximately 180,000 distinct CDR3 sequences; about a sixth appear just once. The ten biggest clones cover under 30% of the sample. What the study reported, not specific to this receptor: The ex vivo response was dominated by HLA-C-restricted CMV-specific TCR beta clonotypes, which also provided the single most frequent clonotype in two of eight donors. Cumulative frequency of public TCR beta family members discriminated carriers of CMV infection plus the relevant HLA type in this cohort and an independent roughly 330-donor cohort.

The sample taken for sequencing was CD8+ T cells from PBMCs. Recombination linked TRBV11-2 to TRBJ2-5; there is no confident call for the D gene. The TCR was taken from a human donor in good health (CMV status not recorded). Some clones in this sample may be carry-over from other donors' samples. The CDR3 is CASSPYDIVGQETQYF. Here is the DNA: TGTGCCAGCAGCCCCTACGATATCGTGGGCCAAGAGACCCAGTACTTC. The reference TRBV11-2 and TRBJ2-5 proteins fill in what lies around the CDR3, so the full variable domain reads EAGVAQSPRYKIIEKRQSVAFWCNPISGHATLYWYQQILGQGPKLLIQFQNNGVVDDSQLPKDRFSAERLKGVDSTLKIQPAKLEDSAVYLCASSPYDIVGQETQYFGPGTRLLVL.